These T cell receptor beta chains were read from a single sample in a study of cytomegalovirus exposure and HLA in healthy donors. Using immunoSEQ multiplex PCR, the repertoire was profiled, and TCRdb retains in-frame clones only, with some absent. The sample lists fewer than 250,000 clones; 60% to 80% were seen once. The sequenced sample was PBMCs. These receptors were obtained from a young man in good health and CMV-seronegative. The CDR3 runs from the conserved cysteine through the conserved F or W. The order of the fields is clone size, J gene, V gene, D gene, CDR3 DNA, CDR3 protein. A D gene is named only where the DNA matches it firmly. Clone size is not always given. Where it is, it says once, few, many or a class for expanded clones.

.	TRBJ2-1	TRBV7-6	TRBD2	TGTGCCAGCAGTTCCCGGGAGGGCCGACAAGGACAGTTCTTC	CASSSREGRQGQFF
.	TRBJ2-7	TRBV7-7	.	TGTGCTAGCAGCTTAGGCGGCGGGTCCTACGAGCAGTACTTC	CASSLGGGSYEQYF
.	TRBJ2-7	TRBV6-5	.	TGTGCCAGCAGTTACTCTCGGTCCTCCTACGAGCAGTACTTC	CASSYSRSSYEQYF
.	TRBJ2-2	TRBV5-6	.	TGTGCCAGCAGCCTGGGGGGGGGCCCCACCGGGGAGCTGTTTTTT	CASSLGGGPTGELFF
.	TRBJ1-2	TRBV19	.	TGTGCCAGTACCCAGGGTCTCTATGGCTACACCTTC	CASTQGLYGYTF
.	TRBJ2-3	TRBV10-3	.	TGTGCCATCAGTGAACGTAGAGACACAGATACGCAGTATTTT	CAISERRDTDTQYF
.	TRBJ2-7	TRBV4-3	TRBD2	TGCGCCAGCAGCCAAGAAAGACTAGCGGGGGGACCACAGGAGCAGTACTTC	CASSQERLAGGPQEQYF
.	TRBJ1-1	TRBV11-3	.	TGTGCCAGCAGCTTATCCCCCGTCAGCACTGAAGCTTTCTTT	CASSLSPVSTEAFF
.	TRBJ2-1	TRBV6-1	TRBD2	TGTGCCAGCAGTGGGACTAGCGGGGGGGCTGCAAATGAGCAGTTCTTC	CASSGTSGGAANEQFF
.	TRBJ1-1	TRBV5-6	TRBD1	TGTGCCAGCAGCTTAATCGAGGCAGGGGGTGAAGCTTTCTTT	CASSLIEAGGEAFF
.	TRBJ1-5	TRBV28	TRBD1	TGTGCCAGCAGTACTCGACAGGGGGGTCATCAGCCCCAGCATTTT	CASSTRQGGHQPQHF
once	TRBJ1-2	TRBV12-2	.	TGTGCAAGTCGCTTACCGTCGACAGGGCGGTTGAACTATGGCTACACCTTC	CASRLPSTGRLNYGYTF
few	TRBJ2-3	TRBV4-3	TRBD1	TGCGCCAGCAGCCAAGTATATAGGGACAGGGGAGGCACAGATACGCAGTATTTT	CASSQVYRDRGGTDTQYF
.	TRBJ2-5	TRBV7-2	TRBD2	TGTGCCAGCAGCCTGGGGCTAGCGGGCTCGACTCCTAAGACCCAGTACTTC	CASSLGLAGSTPKTQYF
.	TRBJ1-1	TRBV10-3	TRBD1	TGTGCCATCAGAGACGCCCGACAGGGAGACACTGAAGCTTTCTTT	CAIRDARQGDTEAFF